The T cell receptor (beta chain) described here comes from a study of blood T cell repertoires in COVID-19. Whole-study context: Acute-phase and convalescent COVID-19 samples originated in the United States, Italy and Spain.

As originally analysed: Cell counts per sample came from amplifying reference gene primers. Here immunoSEQ multiplex PCR was the method, and the copy in TCRdb shows in-frame clones only, minus some. V and J calls and clone size come straight from that table; D and trimming were deduced from the DNA. The sample lists about 50,000 clones, roughly 90% occurring once. From germline, CDR1 is SGHTA and CDR2 FQGTGA. The ends were cut back, 6 bases at V and 3 bases at J, with 19 bases in the middle. This CDR3 spans 16 amino acids. The V call is TRBV7-3, the J call TRBJ2-3; possibly TRBD2 for D (6 bases). The sequenced material came from peripheral blood. This sequence originates from a woman aged 80 or over with acute or convalescent COVID-19. CDR3 nucleotides: TGTGCCAGCAGTCTCCTACCGGGAGAAGGGACAGATACGCAGTATTTT. The encoded protein is CASSLLPGEGTDTQYF.